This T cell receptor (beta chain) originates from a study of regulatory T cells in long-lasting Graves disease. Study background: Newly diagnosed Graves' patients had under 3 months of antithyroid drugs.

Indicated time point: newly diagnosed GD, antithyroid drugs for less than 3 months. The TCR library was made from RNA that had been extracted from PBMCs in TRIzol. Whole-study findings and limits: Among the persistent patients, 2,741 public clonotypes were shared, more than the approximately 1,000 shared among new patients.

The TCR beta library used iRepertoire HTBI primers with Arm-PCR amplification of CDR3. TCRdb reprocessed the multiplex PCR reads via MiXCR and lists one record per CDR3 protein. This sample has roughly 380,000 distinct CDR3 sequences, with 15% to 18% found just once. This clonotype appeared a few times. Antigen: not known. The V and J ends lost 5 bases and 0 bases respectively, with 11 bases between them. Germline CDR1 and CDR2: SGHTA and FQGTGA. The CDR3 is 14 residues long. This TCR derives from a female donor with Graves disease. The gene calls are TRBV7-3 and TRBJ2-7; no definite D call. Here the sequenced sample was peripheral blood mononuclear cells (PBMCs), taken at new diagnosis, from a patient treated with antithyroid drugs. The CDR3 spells CASSEHGASYEQYF. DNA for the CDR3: TGTGCCAGCAGCGAACATGGTGCCTCCTACGAGCAGTACTTC.